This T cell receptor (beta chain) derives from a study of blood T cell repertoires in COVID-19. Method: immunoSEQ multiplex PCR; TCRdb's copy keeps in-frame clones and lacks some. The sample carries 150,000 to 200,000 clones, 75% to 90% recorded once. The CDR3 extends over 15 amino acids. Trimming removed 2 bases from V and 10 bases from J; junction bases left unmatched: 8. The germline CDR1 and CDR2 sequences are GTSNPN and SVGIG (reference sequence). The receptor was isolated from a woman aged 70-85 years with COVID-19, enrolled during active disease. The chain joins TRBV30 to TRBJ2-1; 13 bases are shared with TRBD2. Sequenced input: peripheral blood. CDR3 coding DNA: TGTGCCTGGAGTTTGGGACTAGCGGGATGGGGAGAGCAGTTCTTC. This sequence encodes CAWSLGLAGWGEQFF.